The following is a T cell receptor (beta chain) sequence with its context. TCR beta cDNA was generated via 5'RACE template switching incorporating UMIs. TCRdb re-called the 5' RACE reads; every CDR3 protein appears as one record, without DNA. In total, the table holds tens of thousands of distinct CDR3 sequences. This sample was included in a study of T cells expressing NK-cell markers. On the study more broadly: The study sequenced eight donors, seven HCMV-seropositive and one seronegative.

The CDR3 is 16 residues long. Germline CDR1 reads MNHNS; CDR2 reads SASEGT. The sample comprised blood T cells: a sorted CD56 or NKG2C T cell subset, CD4+ or CD8+ T cells, or bulk PBMC T cells (not recorded which). V usage is TRBV6-1 and J usage is TRBJ2-2; TCRdb calls TRBD2, which cannot be checked without DNA. The origin of this receptor is a woman between 18 and 75 years old in good health. CDR3 residues: CASSLQRGASTGELFF.